Listed here are 30 T cell receptor beta chains from one sample, sequenced in a study of OX40 agonist ivuxolimab in advanced cancers. The library was generated by the immunoSEQ multiplex PCR assay. This immuneACCESS table, as held by TCRdb, lists in-frame sequences with V and J called but not all clones. Of the missing ones, under half trace to an unresolved V gene in checked studies; the others have no known cause. The sample has 65,000 to 75,000 clones on record, around 86% of them singletons. 0.35% to 0.5% of the sample is held by the ten biggest clonotypes. The material was CD4+ or CD8+ T cells sorted from blood, obtained in a trial of the OX40 agonist ivuxolimab. These receptors originate from an adult with an advanced solid tumor such as melanoma, head and neck, liver or kidney cancer.

The chain couples TRBV5-1 to TRBJ1-3; D is uncertain. The CDR3 contains 15 residues. The germline gives CDR1 SGHRS, CDR2 YFSETQ. Trimming stripped 1 base from V and 0 bases from J, with 8 bases between. CDR3 loop: CASSLYPDSGNTIYF. CDR3 nucleotide sequence: TGCGCCAGCAGCTTGTACCCCGACTCTGGAAACACCATATATTTT.

The gene calls are TRBV7-9 and TRBJ2-3, with TRBD1 matching over 10 bases. The junction had 13 bases not matched to a gene; V was cut back by 6 bases and J by 4 bases. Germline CDR1 is SEHNR and CDR2 is FQNEAQ (reference sequence). CDR3 length equals 17 residues. As DNA, the CDR3 is TGTGCCAGCAGTCGACGAGCCCCCGGACAGGGGGCAGATACGCAGTATTTT. Protein: CASSRRAPGQGADTQYF.

V and J are TRBV10-3 and TRBJ2-1; 9 bases fit TRBD2. Unmatched junction bases numbered 2, after V lost 3 bases and J lost 2 bases. This CDR3 region has 15 residues. Germline lookup yields CDR1 ENHRY and CDR2 SYGVKD. The CDR3, as DNA: TGTGCCATCAGTGACGGCGGGGGGGCCTACAATGAGCAGTTCTTC. Residues: CAISDGGGAYNEQFF.

This chain connects TRBV12-5 to TRBJ1-2; 8 bases map to TRBD1. V gave up 6 bases and J gave up 5 bases; unmatched junction bases: 5. CDR1 is LGHNT, CDR2 FRNRAP, per germline. The CDR3 is 13 residues long. The CDR3 DNA sequence: TGTGCTAGTGGCACGGACAGGGCTTATGGCTACACCTTC. This sequence encodes CASGTDRAYGYTF.

This clone came up once. The rearrangement links TRBV28 to TRBJ2-7, with TRBD2 matching over 14 bases. CDR3 length equals 16 residues. J lost 3 bases, V lost 6 bases, and 7 bases had no gene match. Germline loops: CDR1 MDHEN, CDR2 SYDVKM. CDR3 residues: CASRNIGTSGSYEQYF. Here the CDR3 DNA reads TGTGCCAGCAGAAATATAGGGACTAGCGGGAGCTACGAGCAGTACTTC.

The chain has TRBV5-1 and TRBJ1-1; D is uncertain. The CDR3 runs 15 residues. Germline values: CDR1 SGHRS, CDR2 YFSETQ. Trimming left V 0 bases short and J 3 bases short, with 12 bases between. CDR3 in DNA: TGCGCCAGCAGCTTGGCCGGTGGGGTAGACACTGAAGCTTTCTTT. Translated: CASSLAGGVDTEAFF.

The chain has TRBV30 and TRBJ1-6; D is unresolved. Germline values: CDR1 GTSNPN, CDR2 SVGIG (reference sequence). The CDR3 spans 12 residues. V lost 4 bases, J lost 9 bases, and 10 bases lay in between. The CDR3 DNA follows: TGTGCCTGGAAACAAACCAGTTCACCCCTCCACTTT. Translation: CAWKQTSSPLHF.

The gene calls are TRBV7-6 and TRBJ2-2, with TRBD2 as a possible D gene (5 bases). V lost 6 bases, J lost 3 bases, and 8 bases lay in between. Germline CDR1 is SGHVS and CDR2 is FNYEAQ. This CDR3 contains 13 residues. The CDR3 is CASSRTDTGELFF. Written as DNA, the CDR3 is TGTGCCAGCAGTCGGACTGACACCGGGGAGCTGTTTTTT.

The V and J genes are TRBV11-2 and TRBJ1-2; D remains ambiguous. Germline CDR1 SGHAT, CDR2 FQNNGV. The CDR3 length is 14 residues. V lost 7 bases and J 0 bases, leaving 12 bases between the germline ends. CDR3 DNA: TGTGCCAGCACCTTGGGTTTCTCTAACTATGGCTACACCTTC. This codes for CASTLGFSNYGYTF.

This clone showed up just once. The chain couples TRBV28 to TRBJ1-2; a possible D gene is TRBD1 (5 bases). Trimming took off 2 bases at V and 8 bases at J, with 15 bases between the two ends. Per germline, CDR1 MDHEN and CDR2 SYDVKM. There are 14 residues in the CDR3. The CDR3 region has the DNA TGTGCCAGCAGTTTAGGAGACAGACGGGGCGGCTACACCTTC. Translated, it gives CASSLGDRRGGYTF.

V usage is TRBV7-2 and J usage is TRBJ2-7, with D unclear. Per the germline V gene, CDR1 is SGHTA and CDR2 is FQGNSA. Trimming shortened V by 4 bases and J by 0 bases, and 7 bases separated the two germline ends. This CDR3 spans 13 amino acids. CDR3 DNA sequence: TGTGCCAGCAGCTCCCTTCTCTCCTACGAGCAGTACTTC. It translates to CASSSLLSYEQYF.

The chain employs TRBV18 and TRBJ1-5, with no clear D. CDR1 is KGHSH, CDR2 LQKENI, per germline. Trimming took off 3 bases at V and 2 bases at J, with 14 bases between the two ends. The length of the CDR3 is 16 residues. The DNA of the CDR3 is TGTGCCAGCTCACCTTATGTCGGCTCCGGCAATCAGCCCCAGCATTTT. This codes for CASSPYVGSGNQPQHF.

This clone was counted once. The chain combines TRBV7-2 with TRBJ2-5, with D tentatively TRBD1 (6 bases). Looked up from germline, CDR1 is SGHTA and CDR2 is FQGNSA. The CDR3 covers 12 residues. The ends were cut back, 4 bases at V and 5 bases at J, with 8 bases in the middle. CDR3 residues: CASSSQGETQYF. CDR3 sequence (DNA): TGTGCCAGCAGCTCCCAGGGGGAGACCCAGTACTTC.

This clone has just a few counts. The V gene is TRBV7-2, the J gene TRBJ1-5, with TRBD1 as a possible D gene (5 bases). Germline values: CDR1 SGHTA, CDR2 FQGNSA. The CDR3 consists of 14 residues. Trimming removed 3 bases from V and 0 bases from J, with 6 bases in between. The CDR3 region has the DNA TGTGCCAGCAGCTTGGGGGATAGCAATCAGCCCCAGCATTTT. Translating it yields CASSLGDSNQPQHF. Full variable domain (remainder filled in from reference TRBV7-2 and TRBJ1-5): GAGVSQSPSNKVTEKGKDVELRCDPISGHTALYWYRQSLGQGLEFLIYFQGNSAPDKSGLPSDRFSAERTGGSVSTLTIQRTQQEDSAVYLCASSLGDSNQPQHFGDGTRLSIL.

The chain recombines TRBV5-1 with TRBJ2-2, with D unclear. V lost 0 bases and J 4 bases, leaving 4 bases between the germline ends. The CDR3 has 13 amino acids. CDR1 and CDR2 (germline): SGHRS, YFSETQ. The DNA for the CDR3 is TGCGCCAGCAGCTTGGGGGGCACCGGGGAGCTGTTTTTT. The encoded protein is CASSLGGTGELFF.

The CDR3 here is CASSGGMEETQYF. CDR3 sequence (DNA): TGTGCCAGCTCAGGGGGCATGGAAGAGACCCAGTACTTC. This rearrangement joins TRBV18 to TRBJ2-5, with a tentative D call TRBD1 (6 bases). Trimming took off 5 bases at V and 3 bases at J, with 10 bases between the two ends. From germline, CDR1 is KGHSH and CDR2 LQKENI. There are 13 residues in the CDR3. Supplemented by reference TRBV18 and TRBJ2-5, the full variable domain reads NAGVMQNPRHLVRRRGQEARLRCSPMKGHSHVYWYRQLPEEGLKFMVYLQKENIIDESGMPKERFSAEFPKEGPSILRIQQVVRGDSAAYFCASSGGMEETQYFGPGTRLLVL.

This sequence joins TRBV7-9 and TRBJ2-5; D is unclear. Germline V gene lookup returns CDR1 SEHNR and CDR2 FQNEAQ (reference sequence). This CDR3 has 15 residues. V dropped 4 bases and J dropped 1 base, with 13 bases sitting between them. The CDR3 sequence: CASSYLGIFQETQYF. DNA of the CDR3: TGTGCCAGCAGCTACCTTGGGATCTTCCAAGAGACCCAGTACTTC.

J is TRBJ1-1 and V is TRBV6-1; D gene unclear. The CDR3 consists of 13 residues. Trimming left V 8 bases short and J 1 base short, with 11 bases between. Per the germline V gene, CDR1 is MNHNS and CDR2 is SASEGT. In nucleotides, the CDR3 is TGTGCCAGCCTAGTAGACCCGAACACTGAAGCTTTCTTT. Protein: CASLVDPNTEAFF.

J is TRBJ1-2 and V is TRBV5-3; D not certain. TRBV5-3 is an ORF; its function is uncertain. The V end was cut by 10 bases, the J end by 4 bases, with 23 bases between. The CDR3 is made up of 15 amino acids. CDR3 nucleotide sequence: TGTGCCGCCGAAAGGGCCCGCCAGGCGGGCTATGGCTACACCTTC. This gives the protein CAAERARQAGYGYTF.

The J gene is TRBJ2-1, the V gene TRBV19; possibly TRBD2 for D (6 bases). This CDR3 is built from 17 residues. CDR1 and CDR2 from the germline V gene are LNHDA and SQIVND (reference sequence). V was clipped by 3 bases and J by 6 bases, with 21 bases between them. The CDR3 sequence: CASSIRRAGLPVNEQFF. The CDR3 DNA follows: TGTGCCAGTAGTATTAGGAGGGCCGGACTCCCGGTCAATGAGCAGTTCTTC.

The V gene is TRBV30, the J gene TRBJ2-7; 16 bases match TRBD2. The V gene end was trimmed by 5 bases and the J gene end by 2 bases; junction bases not matched to a gene: 12. The CDR3 is 18 amino acids. CDR1 is GTSNPN, CDR2 SVGIG, per germline (reference sequence). The CDR3 DNA follows: TGTGCCTGGGGTTCCGGGACTAGCGGGAGGGCCCTCCCCTACGAGCAGTACTTC. Protein sequence: CAWGSGTSGRALPYEQYF.

This sequence joins TRBV9 and TRBJ1-2; D is undetermined. The germline gives CDR1 SGDLS, CDR2 YYNGEE. This CDR3 comprises 13 residues. V shed 4 bases and J shed 5 bases, with 12 bases lying between them. In DNA, the CDR3 is TGTGCCAGCAGCTCATCGAGTGGGTATGGCTACACCTTC. Its protein product is CASSSSSGYGYTF.

The genes are TRBV28 and TRBJ1-1, with 7 positions matching TRBD1. Germline loops: CDR1 MDHEN, CDR2 SYDVKM. Losses at the gene ends were 5 bases for V and 4 bases for J; bases not matched to a gene: 4. This CDR3 has 13 amino acids. The CDR3 DNA reads TGTGCCAGCAGTCAAGGGGGCGGCACTGAAGCTTTCTTT. Its protein product is CASSQGGGTEAFF.

V and J are TRBV5-1 and TRBJ2-7; D possibly corresponds to TRBD2 (6 bases). Trimming took off 0 bases at V and 7 bases at J, with 23 bases between the two ends. Germline loops: CDR1 SGHRS, CDR2 YFSETQ. This CDR3 comprises 17 residues. In DNA form, the CDR3 reads TGCGCCAGCAGCTTGGATGGCCTAAAGGGGTCCGCGGGGGAGCAGTACGTC. Its protein product is CASSLDGLKGSAGEQYV.

The genes are TRBV7-2 and TRBJ2-1; TRBD2 might be the D (7 bases). V lost 7 bases, J lost 2 bases, and 12 bases lay in between. The V gene's germline CDR1 is SGHTA and CDR2 FQGNSA. The CDR3 loop spans 14 amino acids. DNA for the CDR3: TGTGCCAGCAAAGGGGGAGGGACCTACAATGAGCAGTTCTTC. Translating gives CASKGGGTYNEQFF.

This clone has more than one count but fewer than ten. The rearrangement links TRBV6-5 to TRBJ2-5; the D gene could be TRBD1 or TRBD2 (6 bases each). Trimming stripped 2 bases from V and 4 bases from J, with 17 bases between. This CDR3 spans 16 amino acids. The V gene's germline CDR1 is MNHEY and CDR2 SVGAGI. The chain's CDR3 is CASSYTKWGRGETQYF. Here the CDR3 DNA reads TGTGCCAGCAGTTACACGAAGTGGGGGCGGGGAGAGACCCAGTACTTC.

V gene TRBV7-9 combines with J gene TRBJ2-3, with 7 bases aligning to TRBD1. The CDR3 totals 15 residues. Germline CDR1 is SEHNR and CDR2 is FQNEAQ (reference sequence). Trimming removed 5 bases from V and 4 bases from J; junction bases left unmatched: 9. The CDR3 sequence is CASSKRQGVSDTQYF. CDR3 bases: TGTGCCAGCAGCAAAAGACAGGGTGTATCAGATACGCAGTATTTT. The full variable domain, in which reference TRBV7-9 and TRBJ2-3 provide the parts outside the CDR3, is DTGVSQNPRHKITKRGQNVTFRCDPISEHNRLYWYRQTLGQGPEFLTYFQNEAQLEKSRLLSDRFSAERPKGSFSTLEIQRTEQGDSAMYLCASSKRQGVSDTQYFGPGTRLTVL.

V gene TRBV7-9 combines with J gene TRBJ2-7, with D unresolved. The V gene lost 1 base and the J gene lost 0 bases, with 10 bases spanning the gap. The CDR3 sequence is 15 residues long. CDR1 is SEHNR, CDR2 FQNEAQ, per germline (reference sequence). The CDR3 protein is CASSLGDGSSYEQYV. DNA for the CDR3: TGTGCCAGCAGCTTAGGAGACGGCAGCTCCTACGAGCAGTACGTC.

The J gene is TRBJ1-4, the V gene TRBV5-1, with D unresolved. This CDR3 has 14 residues. Germline-derived CDR1 and CDR2 are SGHRS and YFSETQ. Trimming removed 0 bases from V and 1 base from J, with 4 bases in between. The CDR3 here is CASSLGLTNEKLFF. CDR3 sequence (DNA): TGCGCCAGCAGCTTGGGATTAACTAATGAAAAACTGTTTTTT.

This clone was seen more than once but under ten times. The genes are TRBV9 and TRBJ1-5; a possible D gene is TRBD1 (6 bases). Per the germline V gene, CDR1 is SGDLS and CDR2 is YYNGEE. V was pared by 4 bases and J by 1 base, with 12 bases between. The CDR3 covers 15 residues. Written as DNA, the CDR3 is TGTGCCAGCAGCTTCGGGGGGGCCAGCAATCAGCCCCAGCATTTT. This sequence encodes CASSFGGASNQPQHF.